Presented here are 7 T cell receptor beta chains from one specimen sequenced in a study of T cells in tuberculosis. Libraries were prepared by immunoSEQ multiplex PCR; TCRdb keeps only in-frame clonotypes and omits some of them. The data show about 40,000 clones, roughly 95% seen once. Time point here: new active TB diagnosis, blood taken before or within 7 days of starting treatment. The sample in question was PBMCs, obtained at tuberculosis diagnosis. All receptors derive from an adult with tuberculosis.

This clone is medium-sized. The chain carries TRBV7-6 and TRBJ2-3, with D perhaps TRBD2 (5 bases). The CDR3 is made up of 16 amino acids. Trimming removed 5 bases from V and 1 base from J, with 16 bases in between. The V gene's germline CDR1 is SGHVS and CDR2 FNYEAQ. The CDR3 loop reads CASSGRAGGRTDTQYF. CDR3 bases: TGTGCCAGCAGCGGACGGGCGGGTGGGCGCACAGATACGCAGTATTTT.

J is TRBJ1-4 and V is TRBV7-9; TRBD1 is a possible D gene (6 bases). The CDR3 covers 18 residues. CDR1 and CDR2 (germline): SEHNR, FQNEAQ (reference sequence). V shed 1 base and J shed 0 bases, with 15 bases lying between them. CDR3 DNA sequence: TGTGCCAGCAGCTTAGGGACCGGGGCAGGGGCAACTAATGAAAAACTGTTTTTT. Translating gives CASSLGTGAGATNEKLFF.

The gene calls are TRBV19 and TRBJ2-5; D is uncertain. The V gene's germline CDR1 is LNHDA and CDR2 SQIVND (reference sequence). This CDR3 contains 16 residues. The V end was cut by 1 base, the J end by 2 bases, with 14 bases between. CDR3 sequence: CASSIVAAASQETQYF. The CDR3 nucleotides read TGTGCCAGTAGTATAGTCGCGGCAGCTTCACAAGAGACCCAGTACTTC.

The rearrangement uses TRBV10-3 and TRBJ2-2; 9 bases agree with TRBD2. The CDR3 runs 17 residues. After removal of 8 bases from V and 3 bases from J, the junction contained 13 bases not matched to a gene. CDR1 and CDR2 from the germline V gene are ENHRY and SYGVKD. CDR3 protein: CAISSPASGIHTGELFF. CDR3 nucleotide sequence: TGTGCCATCTCCTCTCCAGCTAGCGGGATACACACCGGGGAGCTGTTTTTT.

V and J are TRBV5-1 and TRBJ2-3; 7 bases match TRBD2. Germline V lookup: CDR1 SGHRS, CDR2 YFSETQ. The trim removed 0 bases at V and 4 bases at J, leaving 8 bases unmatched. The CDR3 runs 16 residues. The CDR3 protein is CASSLAPAGIPDTQYF. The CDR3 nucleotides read TGCGCCAGCAGCTTGGCCCCAGCGGGGATCCCAGATACGCAGTATTTT.

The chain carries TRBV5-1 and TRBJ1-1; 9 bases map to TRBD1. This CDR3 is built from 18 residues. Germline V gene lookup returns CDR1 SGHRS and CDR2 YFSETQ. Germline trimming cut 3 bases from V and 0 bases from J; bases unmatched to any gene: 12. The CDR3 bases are TGCGCCAGCAGCTCGGGGGCCACAGGGGGCTTCATGAACACTGAAGCTTTCTTT. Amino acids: CASSSGATGGFMNTEAFF. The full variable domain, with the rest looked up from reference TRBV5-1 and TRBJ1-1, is KAGVTQTPRYLIKTRGQQVTLSCSPISGHRSVSWYQQTPGQGLQFLFEYFSETQRNKGNFPGRFSGRQFSNSRSEMNVSTLELGDSALYLCASSSGATGGFMNTEAFFGQGTRLTVV.

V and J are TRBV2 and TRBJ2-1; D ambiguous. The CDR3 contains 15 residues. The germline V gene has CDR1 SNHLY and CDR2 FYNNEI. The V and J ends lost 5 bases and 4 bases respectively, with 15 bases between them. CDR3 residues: CASSPGSAGYNEQFF. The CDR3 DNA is TGTGCCAGCAGTCCTGGATCGGCCGGGTACAATGAGCAGTTCTTC. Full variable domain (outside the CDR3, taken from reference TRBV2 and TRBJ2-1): EPEVTQTPSHQVTQMGQEVILRCVPISNHLYFYWYRQILGQKVEFLVSFYNNEISEKSEIFDDQFSVERPDGSNFTLKIRSTKLEDSAMYFCASSPGSAGYNEQFFGPGTRLTVL.